This TCR beta chain was recorded in a study of human T cells and chemical hapten exposure. Looking at the study overall: During the approximately 23-week study period, patients had diphenylcyclopropenone applied to the scalp every week. Patch tests applied 0.01% DPC to the upper back, read at 6 days. Study-wide results and caveats: DPC sensitization did not alter TCRs above 1 in 1000 frequency.

Trimming took off 3 bases at V and 8 bases at J, with 16 bases between the two ends. CDR3 length equals 14 residues. Germline CDR1 reads LNHDA; CDR2 reads SQIVND (reference sequence). In regard to this clonotype: Its antigen is currently unknown.

TCRdb recomputed calls from the RACE reads with MiXCR, one row per CDR3 protein. Among 150,000 to 200,000 distinct CDR3 sequences listed, just under 30% were seen once. Time point in this sample: pre-sensitization, week 0. Treatment given: therapeutic diphenylcyclopropenone sensitization with weekly scalp DPC. The V call is TRBV19, the J call TRBJ1-2; D ambiguous. This specimen consisted of whole blood, obtained in connection with sensitization to the hapten diphenylcyclopropenone (DPC). The source is a woman in her twenties or thirties with alopecia areata. Some clones in this sample may be carry-over from other donors' samples. The CDR3 DNA is TGTGCCAGTAGTATTGCGTCGCGTCTAGGCGGCTACACCTTC. Protein: CASSIASRLGGYTF. The full variable domain, completed using reference TRBV19 and TRBJ1-2, is DGGITQSPKYLFRKEGQNVTLSCEQNLNHDAMYWYRQDPGQGLRLIYYSQIVNDFQKGDIAEGYSVSREKKESFPLTVTSAQKNPTAFYLCASSIASRLGGYTFGSGTRLTVV.